A single T cell receptor beta chain is shown here with its context. Its antigen is unknown. The data are from a study of STAT5B mutations in CD4+ large granular lymphocyte leukemia. Per the original methods: The detection floor for productive clonotype frequency was 2.59 x 10-5. This table comes from immunoSEQ multiplex PCR, and its TCRdb copy is limited to in-frame clones, with some not included. V, J and clone size are those of that table, while D and trimming were read from the DNA. The sample has thousands of clones, over 70% seen once. Study observations and caveats: Data were not HLA-matched across samples.

The sample was PBMCs. The receptor was derived from a woman aged 55 to 70 with CD4+ T-cell large granular lymphocyte leukemia.

The CDR3 coding sequence is TGTGCCAGCAGTCGGGACAGGGCTTGGGGCTACACCTTC. Translation: CASSRDRAWGYTF. The V call is TRBV27, the J call TRBJ1-2, with 9 bases lining up with TRBD1. Looked up from germline, CDR1 is MNHEY and CDR2 is SMNVEV (reference sequence). Trimming at V came to 5 bases and at J to 8 bases, leaving 6 bases not matched to a gene. CDR3 length: 13 residues.